This entry describes one TCR beta chain. What it binds is unknown. CDR3 length: 14 amino acids. Germline V gives CDR1 MNHEY, CDR2 SVGAGI. Trimming shortened V by 2 bases and J by 3 bases, and 11 bases separated the two germline ends. The data originate from a study of CD8+ T cells in alopecia areata. General study findings and limits: Sequences from scalp samples also cover resident alphabeta T cells of normal skin.

The treatment is: oral pan-JAK inhibitor, 5-10 mg twice daily. cDNA reverse transcribed from extracted RNA served as the sequencing template. TCRdb's table, derived via immunoSEQ multiplex PCR, lists solely in-frame clones and lacks some. The sample yields about 180,000 clones, 40% to 65% seen once. The receptor was isolated from a human donor with alopecia areata. Material: CD8+ T cells sorted from blood, obtained around week 54, from a patient treated with tofacitinib. The chain is built from TRBV6-5 and TRBJ2-7, with D unclear. DNA for the CDR3: TGTGCCAGCAGTTACGGGGAACGGAACTACGAGCAGTACTTC. It specifies CASSYGERNYEQYF.